What follows describes a single T cell receptor beta chain. Its antigen is still unknown. The table came from immunoSEQ multiplex PCR; TCRdb's copy has only in-frame clones and leaves some out. Altogether 70,000 or so clones are present, approximately 84% being singletons, with the ten largest covering around 1.3%. This sample was included in a study of T cells in localized non-small cell lung cancer. Study results and caveats: Adjacent uninvolved lung tissue had the highest T cell clonality, exceeding tumor.

The CDR3 sequence is 12 residues long. Per the germline V gene, CDR1 is SGHRS and CDR2 is YFSETQ. V lost 4 bases and J lost 0, with 5 bases in between. The chain employs TRBV5-1 and TRBJ2-7, with no clear D. Sequenced here: peripheral blood, sampled before any cancer treatment. The sequence was collected from a female donor older than 55 with stage I lung adenocarcinoma. This CDR3 is CASSAGSYEQYF. CDR3 nucleotide sequence: TGCGCCAGCAGCGCAGGCTCCTACGAGCAGTACTTC.